This T cell receptor beta chain came from a study of cytomegalovirus exposure and HLA in healthy donors. Both 60 Vbeta primers and 13 Jbeta primers went into the PCR. This table comes from immunoSEQ multiplex PCR, and its TCRdb copy is limited to in-frame clones, with some not included. The sample gives around 130,000 clones, 75% to 90% of which show up once; 1.2% is in the top ten. Germline assignment: CDR1 MDHEN and CDR2 SYDVKM. This CDR3 region has 11 residues. Trimming left V 4 bases short and J 2 bases short, with 3 bases between. The source material was PBMCs. The receptor comes from a female donor in good health and CMV-seronegative. The V and J genes are TRBV28 and TRBJ2-7, with unresolved D. CDR3 nucleotide sequence: TGTGCCAGCAGTTCGGCCTACGAGCAGTACTTC. Protein sequence: CASSSAYEQYF.